The sequence of this TCR beta chain was determined in a study of Ad26.COV2.S vaccination and SARS-CoV-2 variants. Sequencing used immunoSEQ multiplex PCR; TCRdb keeps in-frame clones, though not all of them. The sample includes almost 400,000 clones, over 75% of them seen just once. Treatment here: over 15 received Ad26.COV2.S at low or high dose, single or two shots; several received placebo; per-sample allocation not given. The samples were gathered on day 63 after the first injection of vaccine or placebo. A few counts support this clone. CDR3 length: 15 residues. CDR1 and CDR2 from the germline V gene are LGHNA and YNFKEQ. Trimming took 1 base from V and 3 from J, leaving 11 bases between them.

This TCR derives from a person aged 18 to 65 who received the Ad26.COV2.S COVID-19 vaccine or a placebo. The sequencing here drew on peripheral blood, taken in a trial of Ad26.COV2.S vaccine versus placebo. V is TRBV4-2 and J is TRBJ2-3; D call uncertain. This CDR3 is CASSQASGLTDTQYF. The CDR3 bases are TGTGCCAGCAGCCAAGCCTCGGGCCTAACAGATACGCAGTATTTT.